The 9 T cell receptor beta chains below all came from one sample that was sequenced in a study of neurological immune-mediated disorders. TCRdb reprocessed the 5' RACE reads via MiXCR and lists one record per CDR3 protein. The table lists some 43,000 distinct CDR3 sequences, roughly 12% of them singletons. Noted time point: longitudinal time-point 3. Specimen: PBMCs. The receptors come from a male donor with HTLV-1-associated myelopathy (HAM/TSP).

J is TRBJ1-1 and V is TRBV27; D is undetermined. The germline V gene has CDR1 MNHEY and CDR2 SMNVEV (reference sequence). Trimming stripped 4 bases from V and 11 bases from J, with 17 bases between. The CDR3 spans 13 residues. CDR3 sequence (DNA): TGTGCCAGCAGTTCTTCCCCCCATTACATGGCTTTCTTT. As protein: CASSSSPHYMAFF.

This clonotype was detected ten times or more. The genes are TRBV25-1 and TRBJ1-1, with D hard to call. The germline V and J ends were trimmed by 4 bases and 1 base, with 7 bases remaining between them. Germline values: CDR1 MGHDK, CDR2 SYGVNS. This CDR3 has 13 amino acids. As DNA, the CDR3 is TGTGCCAGCAGTGTAAGCTGGAACACTGAAGCTTTCTTT. Amino acids: CASSVSWNTEAFF.

This clonotype was observed at least ten times. The chain is built from TRBV6-5 and TRBJ2-3, with TRBD1 matching 8 bases. Germline lookup yields CDR1 MNHEY and CDR2 SVGAGI. This CDR3 has 13 residues. J lost 4 bases, V lost 6 bases, and 3 bases had no gene match. The CDR3 region has the DNA TGTGCCAGCAGACGGACAGGGTCAGATACGCAGTATTTT. It specifies CASRRTGSDTQYF.

This clonotype was detected many times. The gene calls are TRBV7-2 and TRBJ1-3; D possibly corresponds to TRBD1 (6 bases). Germline assignment: CDR1 SGHTA and CDR2 FQGNSA. Trimming took 5 bases from V and 5 from J, leaving 13 bases between them. This CDR3 is built from 14 residues. The CDR3 loop is CASSLPGHRNTIYF. The DNA for the CDR3 is TGTGCCAGCAGCCTTCCGGGACATCGAAACACCATATATTTT.

There are a few counts of this clonotype. One junction end does not reproduce the germline sequence, and a read error may be involved. The J gene is TRBJ1-2, the V gene TRBV20-1; D call uncertain. The CDR3 is made up of 8 amino acids. CDR1 and CDR2 (germline): DFQATT, SNEGSKA (reference sequence). This CDR3 is CSGVGYTF. CDR3 DNA sequence: TGCAGTGGGGTTGGCTACACTTTC.

This clonotype has only a few counts. The chain recombines TRBV9 with TRBJ2-7, with D hard to call. The CDR3 has 16 amino acids. V lost 4 bases and J lost 6, with 23 bases in between. Germline CDR1 SGDLS, CDR2 YYNGEE. The CDR3 bases are TGTGCCAGCAGCACAGTTGGGTCCTCTACCCCGGGCGAGCAGTACTTC. Translated: CASSTVGSSTPGEQYF.

Many counts were recorded for this clonotype. The chain carries TRBV29-1 and TRBJ1-1, with a possible D match to TRBD1 (5 bases). V was clipped by 6 bases and J by 5 bases, with 19 bases between them. CDR3 length: 14 residues. Germline CDR1 is SQVTM and CDR2 is ANQGSEA. The CDR3, as DNA: TGCAGCGTATCCGCGGGGGGAGTAGGAACTGAAGCTTTCTTT. Its protein product is CSVSAGGVGTEAFF.

Many counts were recorded for this clonotype. This sequence joins TRBV27 and TRBJ1-4, with 7 bases identical to TRBD1. CDR1 is MNHEY, CDR2 SMNVEV, per germline (reference sequence). Trimming at V came to 4 bases and at J to 8 bases, leaving 13 bases not matched to a gene. CDR3 length equals 16 residues. The CDR3 DNA reads as TGTGCCAGCAGTTCCAGGGGCCAGGGGGTAAGAGAAAAACTGTTTTTT. This encodes CASSSRGQGVREKLFF.

This clonotype came up many times. The chain uses TRBV24-1 and TRBJ2-1; TRBD2 aligns across 9 bases. V dropped 9 bases and J dropped 6; count of bases not matched to a gene: 11. This CDR3 is built from 15 residues. Per the germline V gene, CDR1 is KGHDR and CDR2 is SFDVKD. The CDR3 region has the DNA TGTGCCACCGGGCACCTAGCGGGGCGTCGCAATGAGCAGTTCTTC. It translates to CATGHLAGRRNEQFF.